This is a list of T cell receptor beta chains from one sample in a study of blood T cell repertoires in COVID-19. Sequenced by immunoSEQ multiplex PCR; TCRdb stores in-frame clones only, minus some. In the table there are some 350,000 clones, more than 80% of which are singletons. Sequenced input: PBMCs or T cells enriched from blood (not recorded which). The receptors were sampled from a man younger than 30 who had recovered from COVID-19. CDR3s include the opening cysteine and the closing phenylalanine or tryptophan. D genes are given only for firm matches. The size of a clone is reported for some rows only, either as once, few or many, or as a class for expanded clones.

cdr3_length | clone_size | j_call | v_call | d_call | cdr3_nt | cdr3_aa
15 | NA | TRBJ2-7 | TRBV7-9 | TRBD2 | TGTGCCAGCAGCTTAGAAGCGGGGTCCCCCTACGAGCAGTACTTC | CASSLEAGSPYEQYF
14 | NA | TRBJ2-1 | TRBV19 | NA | TGTGCCAGTAGTATCTCGACAGCCTACAATGAGCAGTTCTTC | CASSISTAYNEQFF
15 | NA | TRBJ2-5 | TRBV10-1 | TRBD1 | TGCGCCAGCAGTAATCCGGGACAGGGGGCAGAGACCCAGTACTTC | CASSNPGQGAETQYF
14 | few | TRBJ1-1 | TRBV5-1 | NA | TGCGCCAGCAGCTTGGTTGGCGGGAACACTGAAGCTTTCTTT | CASSLVGGNTEAFF
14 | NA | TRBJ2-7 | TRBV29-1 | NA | TGCAGCGTTTTAGCGGGCACAGGGGGCTACGAGCAGTACTTC | CSVLAGTGGYEQYF
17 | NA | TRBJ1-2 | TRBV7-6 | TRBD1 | TGTGCCAGCAGCCTGGACAGGGGGCGCGAGGGGGTAGGTGGCTACACCTTC | CASSLDRGREGVGGYTF
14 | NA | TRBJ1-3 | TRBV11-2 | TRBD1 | TGTGCCAGCAGCTCGGGGACAGGTCCTGGCCCGATATATTTT | CASSSGTGPGPIYF
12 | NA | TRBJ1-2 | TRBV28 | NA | TGTGCCAGCAGCTCTCGGGGAAACGGCTACACCTTC | CASSSRGNGYTF
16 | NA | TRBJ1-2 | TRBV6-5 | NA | TGTGCCAGCAGTTACTCGGGACACTTACAGCACTATGGCTACACCTTC | CASSYSGHLQHYGYTF
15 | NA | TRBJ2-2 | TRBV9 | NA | TGTGCCAGCACAGTAGGAGGACAGATCACCGGGGAGCTGTTTTTT | CASTVGGQITGELFF
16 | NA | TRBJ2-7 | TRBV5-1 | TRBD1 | TGCGCCAGCAGCTTGGGGACAGGTTTGGGGGCCTACGAGCAGTACTTC | CASSLGTGLGAYEQYF
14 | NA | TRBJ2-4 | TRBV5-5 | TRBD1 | TGTGCCAGCAGCTTGGGCACAGGGGCGGACATTCAGTACTTC | CASSLGTGADIQYF
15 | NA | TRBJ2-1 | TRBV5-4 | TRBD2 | TGTGCCAGCAGCTTCGCACTAGCGGGAGGTCGGGAGCAGTTCTTC | CASSFALAGGREQFF
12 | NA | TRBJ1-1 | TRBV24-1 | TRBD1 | TGTGCCACCAGTGGGGACAGGGCCGAAGCTTTCTTT | CATSGDRAEAFF
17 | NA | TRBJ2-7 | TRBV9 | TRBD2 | TGTGCCAGCAGCGTAGCCCCGATGGCGGGGGGTGGCTACGAGCAGTACTTC | CASSVAPMAGGGYEQYF
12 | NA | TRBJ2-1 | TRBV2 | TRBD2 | TGTGCCAGCAGTGACCGAAAGCGGGGGAAGTTCTTC | CASSDRKRGKFF
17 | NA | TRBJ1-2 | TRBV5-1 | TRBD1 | TGCGCCAGCAGCTCCATCGGGTGGACAGGGTCTAACTATGGCTACACCTTC | CASSSIGWTGSNYGYTF
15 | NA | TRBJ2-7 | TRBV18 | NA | TGTGCCAGCTCATCATCCGGGACCCCCGGACAGGAGCAGTACTTC | CASSSSGTPGQEQYF
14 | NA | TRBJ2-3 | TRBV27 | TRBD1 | TGTGCCAGCACCTCATCGCAGGGGGCAGATACGCAGTATTTT | CASTSSQGADTQYF
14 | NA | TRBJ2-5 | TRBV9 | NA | TGTGCCAGCAGCGCCGGACAGTTGAAAGAGACCCAGTACTTC | CASSAGQLKETQYF
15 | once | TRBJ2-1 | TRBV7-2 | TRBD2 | TGTGCCAGCAGCTCCCAGGGACTAGCGGACAATGAGCAGTTCTTC | CASSSQGLADNEQFF
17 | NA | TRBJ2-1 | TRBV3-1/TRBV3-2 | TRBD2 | TGTGCCAGCAGCCAAGACACTAGCGTGAGACCCTACAATGAGCAGTTCTTC | CASSQDTSVRPYNEQFF
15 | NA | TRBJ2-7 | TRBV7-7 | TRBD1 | TGTGCCAGCAGCTTAGTAGAGGGACAGGGCTACGAGCAGTACTTC | CASSLVEGQGYEQYF
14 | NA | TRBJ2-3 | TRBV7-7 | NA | TGTGCCAGCAGCCCGGGACAAAGCACAGATACGCAGTATTTT | CASSPGQSTDTQYF
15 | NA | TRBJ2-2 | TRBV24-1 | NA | TGTGCCACCAGTTCTCCGTCCCCGAACACCGGGGAGCTGTTTTTT | CATSSPSPNTGELFF
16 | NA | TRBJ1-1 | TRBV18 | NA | TGTGCCAGCTCACCACCACCGGGACAAGCGAACACTGAAGCTTTCTTT | CASSPPPGQANTEAFF
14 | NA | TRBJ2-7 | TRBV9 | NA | TGTGCCAGCACCCCGGACAGTGGGGCCTACGAGCAGTACTTC | CASTPDSGAYEQYF
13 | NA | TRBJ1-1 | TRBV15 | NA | TGTGCCACCAGCAGAGATCGGGTTGTTGAAGCTTTCTTT | CATSRDRVVEAFF
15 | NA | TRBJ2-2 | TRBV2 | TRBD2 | TGTGCCAGCAGTGATTTTGCGGGGGATTCCGGGGAGCTGTTTTTT | CASSDFAGDSGELFF
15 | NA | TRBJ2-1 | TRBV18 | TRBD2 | TGTGCCAGCTCACGGGAGGGGAGCTCCTACAATGAGCAGTTCTTC | CASSREGSSYNEQFF
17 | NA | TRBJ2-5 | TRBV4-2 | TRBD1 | TGTGCCAGCAGCCAAGGTGGGACAGGGGGGGTGCCAGAGACCCAGTACTTC | CASSQGGTGGVPETQYF
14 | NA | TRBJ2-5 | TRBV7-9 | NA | TGTGCCAGCAGCGCCCAGGCCGGCTTGGAGACCCAGTACTTC | CASSAQAGLETQYF
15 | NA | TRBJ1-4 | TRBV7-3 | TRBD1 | TGTGCCAGCAGCTATCAGGGGGCGGTAGCTGAAAAACTGTTTTTT | CASSYQGAVAEKLFF
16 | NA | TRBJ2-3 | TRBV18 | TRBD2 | TGTGCCAGCTCACTCACCGGGACTAGCGGTGTAGATACGCAGTATTTT | CASSLTGTSGVDTQYF
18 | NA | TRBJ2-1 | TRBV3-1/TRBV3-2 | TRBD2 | TGTGCCAGCAGCCAAGGGCTAGCGGGGGGGAGCTCCTACAATGAGCAGTTCTTC | CASSQGLAGGSSYNEQFF
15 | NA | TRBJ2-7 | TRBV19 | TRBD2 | TGTGCCAGTACCCCGGGAGGGGCTAGCTCCTACGAGCAGTACTTC | CASTPGGASSYEQYF